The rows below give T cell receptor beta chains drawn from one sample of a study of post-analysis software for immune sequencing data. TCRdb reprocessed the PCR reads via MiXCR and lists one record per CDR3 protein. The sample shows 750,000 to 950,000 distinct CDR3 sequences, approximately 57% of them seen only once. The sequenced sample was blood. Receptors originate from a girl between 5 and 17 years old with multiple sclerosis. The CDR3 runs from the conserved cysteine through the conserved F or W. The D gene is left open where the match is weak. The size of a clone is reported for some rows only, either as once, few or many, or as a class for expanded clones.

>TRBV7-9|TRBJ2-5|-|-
CASSLVGSRETQYF
TGTGCCAGCAGCTTAGTGGGTAGTCGGGAGACCCAGTACTTC
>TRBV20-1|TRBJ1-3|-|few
CSAPRSGVHGNTIYF
TGCAGTGCCCCCCGGTCGGGGGTTCATGGAAACACCATATATTTT
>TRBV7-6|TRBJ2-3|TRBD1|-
CASSLVVTGGLADTQYF
TGCGCCAGCAGCTTAGTAGTTACAGGGGGCTTGGCAGATACGCAGTATTTT
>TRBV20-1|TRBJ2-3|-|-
CSVRPNGGTDTQYF
TGCAGTGTCAGACCCAACGGGGGCACAGATACGCAGTATTTT
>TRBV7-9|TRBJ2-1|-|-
CASSLGTTRSYNEQFF
TGTGCCAGCAGCTTAGGGACTACCAGGTCCTACAATGAGCAGTTCTTC
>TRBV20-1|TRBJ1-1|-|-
CSARQERDLNTEAFF
TGCAGTGCTAGACAAGAACGGGACTTGAACACTGAAGCTTTCTTT
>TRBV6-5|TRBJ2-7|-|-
CASSYSGINRYEQYF
TGTGCCAGCAGTTACTCGGGGATCAACCGCTACGAGCAGTACTTC
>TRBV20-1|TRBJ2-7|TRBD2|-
CSATLRRGGFEQYF
TGCAGTGCCACACTAAGGCGGGGGGGCTTCGAGCAGTACTTC
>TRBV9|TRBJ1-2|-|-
CASSVGRNQIYGYTF
TGTGCCAGCAGCGTAGGGAGGAACCAAATCTATGGCTACACCTTC
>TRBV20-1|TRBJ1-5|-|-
CSANICSNQPQHF
TGCAGTGCTAACATTTGTAGCAATCAGCCCCAGCATTTT
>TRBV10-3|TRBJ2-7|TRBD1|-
CATRSGQGGNEQYF
TGTGCCACCCGATCCGGACAGGGCGGCAACGAGCAGTACTTC